These 21 T cell receptor beta chains were all obtained from the same sample, sequenced in a study of chemoradiotherapy in HPV16-positive cancers. Generated by immunoSEQ multiplex PCR, the TCRdb table keeps only in-frame clones and is missing some. Of about 7,400 clones in the sample, roughly 82% are singletons; the top ten hold around 6.5%. The source was tumor tissue, collected from a patient who underwent chemoradiotherapy. All receptors come from a human donor with HPV-associated anogenital cancer.

The chain employs TRBV6-1 and TRBJ1-4; 7 bases are a match to TRBD1. V dropped 5 bases and J dropped 6; count of bases not matched to a gene: 9. From germline, CDR1 is MNHNS and CDR2 SASEGT. The CDR3 is 15 amino acids. The CDR3 region is CASSPFRTGHEKLFF. In DNA form, the CDR3 reads TGTGCCAGCAGTCCCTTTAGGACAGGACATGAAAAACTGTTTTTT.

The chain couples TRBV19 to TRBJ2-7; D remains unclear. Trimming cost V 4 bases and J 3 bases, with 10 bases left between them. Germline V lookup: CDR1 LNHDA, CDR2 SQIVND (reference sequence). This CDR3 has 13 residues. The CDR3 here is CASSKGQLYEQYF. Written as DNA, the CDR3 is TGTGCCAGTAGTAAAGGGCAGCTCTACGAGCAGTACTTC.

The J gene is TRBJ1-2, the V gene TRBV18, with TRBD1 identical over 8 bases. V gave up 0 bases and J gave up 5 bases; unmatched junction bases: 5. The CDR3 spans 15 residues. Germline-derived CDR1 and CDR2 are KGHSH and LQKENI. The CDR3 loop reads CASSPPHRTGYGYTF. DNA of the CDR3: TGTGCCAGCTCACCACCGCACCGGACAGGGTATGGCTACACCTTC.

In DNA, the CDR3 is TGTGCCAGCAGCTTGGGGGGGTCCCAGTACTTC. Residues: CASSLGGSQYF. V usage is TRBV5-8 and J usage is TRBJ2-5; D may correspond to TRBD1 or TRBD2 (5 bases each). The CDR3 covers 11 residues. V shed 0 bases and J shed 9 bases, with 6 bases lying between them. In germline, CDR1 is SGHTS, CDR2 YDEGEE.

This clone was picked up a small number of times. The chain couples TRBV30 to TRBJ2-7, with a tentative D call TRBD2 (7 bases). From germline, CDR1 is GTSNPN and CDR2 SVGIG (reference sequence). The CDR3 totals 12 residues. Trimming removed 5 bases from V and 4 bases from J, with 12 bases in between. CDR3 bases: TGTGCCTGGGGGGGGGCGTCGTACGAGCAGTACTTC. Amino acid sequence: CAWGGASYEQYF.

The CDR3 DNA reads TGTGCCAGCAGCTTGGGGACCCAGAGCTCCTATAATTCACCCCTCCACTTT. Protein product: CASSLGTQSSYNSPLHF. V and J are TRBV5-5 and TRBJ1-6; D uncertain. Germline V CDR1 and CDR2: SGHKS, YYEKEE (reference sequence). The CDR3 is 17 residues long. Trimming cost V 0 bases and J 0 bases, with 10 bases left between them.

The gene calls are TRBV7-8 and TRBJ1-5, with D unresolved. In germline, CDR1 is SGHVS, CDR2 FQNEAQ. The CDR3 length is 14 residues. Trimming removed 5 bases at V and 2 bases at J, with 10 bases between. CDR3 nucleotides: TGTGCCAGCAGCCTAACTGGGGGCAATCAGCCCCAGCATTTT. Translation gives CASSLTGGNQPQHF.

V and J are TRBV2 and TRBJ2-2, with a weak D call TRBD1 (5 bases). In germline, CDR1 is SNHLY, CDR2 FYNNEI. The length of the CDR3 is 14 residues. V lost 5 bases to trimming and J lost 4 bases, with 11 bases between them. This CDR3 reads CASSSTAGTGELFF. CDR3 coding DNA: TGTGCCAGCAGTTCGACAGCAGGCACCGGGGAGCTGTTTTTT. Based on the CDR3 plus reference TRBV2 and TRBJ2-2, the full variable domain is EPEVTQTPSHQVTQMGQEVILRCVPISNHLYFYWYRQILGQKVEFLVSFYNNEISEKSEIFDDQFSVERPDGSNFTLKIRSTKLEDSAMYFCASSSTAGTGELFFGEGSRLTVL.

Notes on this clone: One end of the junction varies from germline; a read error may be responsible. The genes are TRBV27 and TRBJ2-1, with D perhaps assigned TRBD1 or TRBD2 (5 bases each). The CDR3 loop spans 12 amino acids. Germline values: CDR1 MNHEY, CDR2 SMNVEV (reference sequence). Here the CDR3 reads CASSRERGVSLF. CDR3 DNA: TGTGCCAGCAGTCGAGAAAGAGGGGTTTCGCTCTTC.

In this sample, this clone turned up a few times. V and J are TRBV10-3 and TRBJ2-5; D may be TRBD2 (5 bases). The V end was cut by 7 bases, the J end by 4 bases, with 19 bases between. Germline V lookup: CDR1 ENHRY, CDR2 SYGVKD. The CDR3 runs 15 residues. In nucleotides, the CDR3 is TGTGCCATCAAGCCGGACGGTGGAGGTGTAGAGACCCAGTACTTC. It translates to CAIKPDGGGVETQYF.

The J gene is TRBJ2-2, the V gene TRBV30; weak D call: TRBD1 (6 bases). The CDR3 is made up of 16 amino acids. V was pared by 1 base and J by 4 bases, with 16 bases between. The germline V gene has CDR1 GTSNPN and CDR2 SVGIG (reference sequence). CDR3: CAWSGGHAGVTGELFF. For the CDR3, the DNA is TGTGCCTGGAGTGGGGGACACGCGGGCGTCACCGGGGAGCTGTTTTTT.

This chain uses TRBV4-1 with TRBJ2-3; 8 bases agree with TRBD2. V lost 4 bases and J lost 5; bases outside the gene matches: 2. This CDR3 is 13 amino acids long. The germline V gene encodes CDR1 MGHRA and CDR2 YSYEKL. CDR3 nucleotides: TGCGCCAGCAGCCCCCGGGGGGGAGATACGCAGTATTTT. It encodes CASSPRGGDTQYF.

The chain recombines TRBV6-5 with TRBJ1-2; D not resolved. Trimming cost V 6 bases and J 0 bases, with 14 bases left between them. The CDR3 contains 15 residues. From germline, CDR1 is MNHEY and CDR2 SVGAGI. The CDR3 nucleotides are TGTGCCAGCAGCCACCCCAACAGCCCTAACTATGGCTACACCTTC. Translating it yields CASSHPNSPNYGYTF.

Worth noting for this clone: Its ends do not fully match the called genes, so a read error is possible. The chain joins TRBV30 to TRBJ2-5, with 9 bases identical to TRBD1. This CDR3 contains 15 residues. Germline CDR1 reads GTSNPN; CDR2 reads SVGIG (reference sequence). The CDR3 nucleotides are TGTGCCTGGAGGATCGGGGGGACAGGGAAAGAGAGCCAGTACTTC. Its protein product is CAWRIGGTGKESQYF.

This clone showed up just a few times. CDR3 residues: CASSLAGRRHRLGTF. In DNA form, the CDR3 reads TGCGCCAGCAGCTTGGCCGGTCGGAGGCACCGGTTGGGCACCTTC. The chain is built from TRBV5-1 and TRBJ1-2; D unresolved. V lost 0 bases to trimming and J lost 13 bases, with 22 bases between them. The CDR3 covers 15 residues. The germline V gene has CDR1 SGHRS and CDR2 YFSETQ.

This chain connects TRBV30 to TRBJ1-1; D is perhaps TRBD1 (5 bases). In germline, CDR1 is GTSNPN, CDR2 SVGIG (reference sequence). The CDR3 is made up of 20 amino acids. Trimming took off 2 bases at V and 4 bases at J, with 32 bases between the two ends. The CDR3 loop is CAWSPMGIVGGVLESTEAFF. CDR3 bases: TGTGCCTGGAGTCCAATGGGGATTGTTGGGGGTGTTTTGGAGAGCACTGAAGCTTTCTTT.

The chain uses TRBV7-2 and TRBJ2-4, with D perhaps matching TRBD1 or TRBD2 (5 bases each). Germline CDR1 and CDR2: SGHTA and FQGNSA. This CDR3 spans 19 amino acids. V shed 1 base and J shed 0 bases, with 19 bases lying between them. CDR3 residues: CASSLGPFFGAVAKNIQYF. In DNA, the CDR3 is TGTGCCAGCAGCTTAGGACCCTTTTTCGGGGCCGTAGCCAAAAACATTCAGTACTTC.

The chain has TRBV9 and TRBJ2-3; tentatively, D is TRBD1 (5 bases). Germline lookup yields CDR1 SGDLS and CDR2 YYNGEE. The CDR3 length is 12 residues. Between the trimmed V and J ends, which lost 2 bases and 4 bases, there was a span of 5 bases. This CDR3 reads CASSVRADTQYF. Written as DNA, the CDR3 is TGTGCCAGCAGCGTCAGGGCAGATACGCAGTATTTT.

V usage is TRBV5-4 and J usage is TRBJ2-3, with D perhaps matching TRBD2 (6 bases). Trimming shortened V by 4 bases and J by 1 base, and 16 bases separated the two germline ends. Germline loops: CDR1 SGHNT, CDR2 YYREEE (reference sequence). The CDR3 totals 16 residues. This chain's CDR3 is CASSPRDFTGTDTQYF. DNA of the CDR3: TGTGCCAGCAGCCCACGGGACTTCACTGGCACAGATACGCAGTATTTT.

This clone appeared a single time. This rearrangement joins TRBV18 to TRBJ2-7; D unclear. The germline CDR1 and CDR2 sequences are KGHSH and LQKENI. Trimming stripped 3 bases from V and 4 bases from J, with 31 bases between. The CDR3 covers 20 residues. The CDR3 sequence is CASSPTEYEGWVESQYEQYF. Here the CDR3 DNA reads TGTGCCAGCTCACCGACCGAGTACGAAGGGTGGGTGGAAAGTCAGTACGAGCAGTACTTC.

This clone was seen more than once but under ten times. The chain recombines TRBV5-1 with TRBJ2-5, with 12 bases identical to TRBD2. V trimming: 6 bases; J trimming: 5 bases; junction bases outside the gene matches: 5. Germline V gene data show CDR1 as SGHRS and CDR2 as YFSETQ. CDR3 length: 14 residues. The CDR3 DNA is TGCGCCAGCAAGCCTAGCGGGGGGGGTGAGACCCAGTACTTC. It yields the protein CASKPSGGGETQYF. Complete variable domain (other parts from reference TRBV5-1 and TRBJ2-5): KAGVTQTPRYLIKTRGQQVTLSCSPISGHRSVSWYQQTPGQGLQFLFEYFSETQRNKGNFPGRFSGRQFSNSRSEMNVSTLELGDSALYLCASKPSGGGETQYFGPGTRLLVL.